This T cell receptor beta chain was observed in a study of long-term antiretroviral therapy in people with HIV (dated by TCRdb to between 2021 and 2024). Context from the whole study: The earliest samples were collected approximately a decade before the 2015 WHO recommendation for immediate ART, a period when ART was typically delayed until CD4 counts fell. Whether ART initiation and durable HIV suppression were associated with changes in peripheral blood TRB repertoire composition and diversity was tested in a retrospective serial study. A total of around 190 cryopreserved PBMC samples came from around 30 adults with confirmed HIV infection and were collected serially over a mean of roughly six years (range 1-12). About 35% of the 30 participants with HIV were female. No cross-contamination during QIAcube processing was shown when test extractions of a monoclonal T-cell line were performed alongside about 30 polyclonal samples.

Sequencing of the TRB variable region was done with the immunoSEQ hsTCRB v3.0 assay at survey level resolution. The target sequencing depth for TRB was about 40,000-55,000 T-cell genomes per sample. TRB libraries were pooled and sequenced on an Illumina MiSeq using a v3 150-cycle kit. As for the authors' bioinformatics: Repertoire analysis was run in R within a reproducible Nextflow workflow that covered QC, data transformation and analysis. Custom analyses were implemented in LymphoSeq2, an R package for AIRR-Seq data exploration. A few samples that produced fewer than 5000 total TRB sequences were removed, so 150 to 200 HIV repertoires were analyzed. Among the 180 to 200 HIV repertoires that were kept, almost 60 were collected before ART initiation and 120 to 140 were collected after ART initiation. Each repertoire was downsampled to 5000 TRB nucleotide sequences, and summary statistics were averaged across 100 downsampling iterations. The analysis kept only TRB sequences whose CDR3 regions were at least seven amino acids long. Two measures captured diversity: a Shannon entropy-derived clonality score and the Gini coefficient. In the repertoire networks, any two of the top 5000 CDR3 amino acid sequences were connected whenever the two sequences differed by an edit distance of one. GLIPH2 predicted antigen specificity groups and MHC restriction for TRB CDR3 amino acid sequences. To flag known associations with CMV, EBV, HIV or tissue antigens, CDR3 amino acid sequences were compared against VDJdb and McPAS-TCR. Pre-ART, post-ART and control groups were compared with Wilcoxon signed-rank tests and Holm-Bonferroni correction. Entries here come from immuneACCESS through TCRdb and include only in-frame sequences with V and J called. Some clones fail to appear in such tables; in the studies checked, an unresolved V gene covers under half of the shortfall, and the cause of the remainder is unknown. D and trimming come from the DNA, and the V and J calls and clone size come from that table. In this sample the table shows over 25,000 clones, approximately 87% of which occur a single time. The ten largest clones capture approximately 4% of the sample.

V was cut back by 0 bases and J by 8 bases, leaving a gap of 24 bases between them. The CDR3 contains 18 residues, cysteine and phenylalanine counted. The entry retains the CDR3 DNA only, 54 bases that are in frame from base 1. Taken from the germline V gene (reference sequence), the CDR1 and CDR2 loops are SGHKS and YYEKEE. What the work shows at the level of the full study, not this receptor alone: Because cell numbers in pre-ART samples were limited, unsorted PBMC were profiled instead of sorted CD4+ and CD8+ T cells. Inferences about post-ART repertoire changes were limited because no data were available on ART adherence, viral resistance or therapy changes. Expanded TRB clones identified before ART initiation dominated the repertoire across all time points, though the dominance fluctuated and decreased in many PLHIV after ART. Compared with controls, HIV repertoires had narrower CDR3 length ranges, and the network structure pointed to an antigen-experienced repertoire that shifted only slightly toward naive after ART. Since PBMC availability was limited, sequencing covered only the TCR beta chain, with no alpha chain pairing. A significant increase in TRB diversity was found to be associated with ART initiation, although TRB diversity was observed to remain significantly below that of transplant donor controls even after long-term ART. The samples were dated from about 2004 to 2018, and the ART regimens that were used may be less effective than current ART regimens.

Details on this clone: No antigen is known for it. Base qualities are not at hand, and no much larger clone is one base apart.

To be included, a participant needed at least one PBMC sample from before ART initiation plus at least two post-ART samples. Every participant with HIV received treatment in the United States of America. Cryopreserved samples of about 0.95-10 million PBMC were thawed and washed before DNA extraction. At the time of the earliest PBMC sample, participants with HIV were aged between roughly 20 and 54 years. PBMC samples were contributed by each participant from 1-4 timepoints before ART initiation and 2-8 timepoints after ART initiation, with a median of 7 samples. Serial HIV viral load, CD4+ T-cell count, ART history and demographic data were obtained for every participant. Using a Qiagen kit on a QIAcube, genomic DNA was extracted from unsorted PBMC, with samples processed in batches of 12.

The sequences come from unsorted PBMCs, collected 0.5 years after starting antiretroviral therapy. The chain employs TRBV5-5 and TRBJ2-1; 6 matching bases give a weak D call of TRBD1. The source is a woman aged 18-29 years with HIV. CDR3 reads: CASSLVHVQGAKNDEQFF. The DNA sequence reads TGTGCCAGCAGCTTGGTCCACGTACAGGGAGCTAAAAATGATGAGCAGTTCTTC.